These T cell receptor beta chains were read from a single sample in a study of T cell changes during pregnancy in multiple sclerosis. Sequencing used immunoSEQ multiplex PCR; TCRdb keeps in-frame clones, though not all of them. The sample lists approximately 100,000 clones, approximately 89% occurring once. This specimen consisted of peripheral blood, obtained after pregnancy. The receptors were sampled from a female donor with multiple sclerosis, enrolled in a pregnancy study. Each CDR3 is given with its conserved first and last residue. D genes are given only for firm matches. Not every row has a clone size; where given, it reads once, few, many or a size class.

d_gene: -; j_gene: TRBJ2-7; v_gene: TRBV6-5; abundance: -; CDR3aa: CASSYWRDSSYEQYF; CDR3nt: TGTGCCAGCAGTTACTGGCGGGACAGCTCCTACGAGCAGTACTTC
d_gene: -; j_gene: TRBJ2-5; v_gene: TRBV7-9; abundance: -; CDR3aa: CAVRPEGAQETQYF; CDR3nt: TGTGCCGTCCGGCCGGAGGGGGCGCAAGAGACCCAGTACTTC
d_gene: -; j_gene: TRBJ2-1; v_gene: TRBV10-1; abundance: -; CDR3aa: CASSHGTESYNEQFF; CDR3nt: TGCGCCAGCAGCCACGGAACAGAATCCTACAATGAGCAGTTCTTC
d_gene: TRBD1; j_gene: TRBJ1-2; v_gene: TRBV7-8; abundance: -; CDR3aa: CASSAGPGQINYGYTF; CDR3nt: TGTGCCAGCAGCGCCGGTCCGGGACAGATTAACTATGGCTACACCTTC
d_gene: -; j_gene: TRBJ1-1; v_gene: TRBV19; abundance: -; CDR3aa: CASSAGGGNTEAFF; CDR3nt: TGTGCCAGTAGTGCTGGGGGGGGGAACACTGAAGCTTTCTTT
d_gene: -; j_gene: TRBJ1-6; v_gene: TRBV30; abundance: -; CDR3aa: CAWSKGSNSPLHF; CDR3nt: TGTGCCTGGAGCAAGGGGTCTAATTCACCCCTCCACTTT
d_gene: -; j_gene: TRBJ2-1; v_gene: TRBV27; abundance: -; CDR3aa: CASSSINEQFF; CDR3nt: TGTGCCAGCTCTAGTATCAATGAGCAGTTCTTC
d_gene: -; j_gene: TRBJ2-3; v_gene: TRBV6-5; abundance: -; CDR3aa: CASSTTQGQADTQYF; CDR3nt: TGTGCCAGCAGCACGACTCAGGGCCAGGCAGATACGCAGTATTTT
d_gene: -; j_gene: TRBJ1-1; v_gene: TRBV21-1; abundance: once; CDR3aa: CASSSGRTEAFF; CDR3nt: TGTGCCAGCAGCTCGGGGAGGACTGAAGCTTTCTTT
d_gene: TRBD1; j_gene: TRBJ2-3; v_gene: TRBV9; abundance: -; CDR3aa: CASSVEDRATDTQYF; CDR3nt: TGTGCCAGCAGCGTAGAGGACAGGGCGACAGATACGCAGTATTTT
d_gene: -; j_gene: TRBJ1-2; v_gene: TRBV9; abundance: -; CDR3aa: CASSVADGKLYGYTF; CDR3nt: TGTGCCAGCAGCGTAGCGGACGGGAAGCTCTATGGCTACACCTTC
d_gene: -; j_gene: TRBJ2-2; v_gene: TRBV6-5; abundance: -; CDR3aa: CASSWFAGADTGELFF; CDR3nt: TGTGCCAGCAGTTGGTTTGCAGGGGCGGACACCGGGGAGCTGTTTTTT
d_gene: -; j_gene: TRBJ1-3; v_gene: TRBV9; abundance: -; CDR3aa: CASTKSLNSGNTIYF; CDR3nt: TGTGCCAGCACCAAAAGCTTGAACTCTGGAAACACCATATATTTT
d_gene: TRBD1; j_gene: TRBJ2-5; v_gene: TRBV5-1; abundance: once; CDR3aa: CASSTGTGGGPYLYF; CDR3nt: TGCGCCAGCAGCACCGGGACAGGGGGCGGCCCCTACCTATACTTC
d_gene: -; j_gene: TRBJ1-5; v_gene: TRBV30; abundance: -; CDR3aa: CAWSVPGGGNQPQHF; CDR3nt: TGTGCCTGGAGTGTACCCGGAGGTGGCAATCAGCCCCAGCATTTT
d_gene: TRBD1; j_gene: TRBJ1-6; v_gene: TRBV27; abundance: -; CDR3aa: CASTDGTGETSPLHF; CDR3nt: TGTGCCAGCACCGACGGGACAGGGGAAACTTCACCCCTCCACTTT
d_gene: -; j_gene: TRBJ2-5; v_gene: TRBV18; abundance: -; CDR3aa: CASSPGTSETQYF; CDR3nt: TGTGCCAGCTCACCAGGGACATCAGAGACCCAGTACTTC
d_gene: -; j_gene: TRBJ1-1; v_gene: TRBV5-1; abundance: -; CDR3aa: CASSAGTEAFF; CDR3nt: TGCGCCAGCAGCGCGGGGACTGAAGCTTTCTTT
d_gene: -; j_gene: TRBJ1-5; v_gene: TRBV9; abundance: -; CDR3aa: CASSVQGIGQPQHF; CDR3nt: TGTGCCAGCAGCGTTCAGGGTATCGGTCAGCCCCAGCATTTT
d_gene: -; j_gene: TRBJ2-7; v_gene: TRBV7-6; abundance: -; CDR3aa: CAPRRYEQYF; CDR3nt: TGTGCCCCGCGCCGGTACGAGCAGTACTTC
d_gene: -; j_gene: TRBJ2-7; v_gene: TRBV30; abundance: -; CDR3aa: CAWSPKSTYEQYF; CDR3nt: TGTGCCTGGAGTCCCAAATCAACCTACGAGCAGTACTTC
d_gene: -; j_gene: TRBJ1-2; v_gene: TRBV6-1; abundance: -; CDR3aa: CASSPLITDNYGYTF; CDR3nt: TGTGCCAGCAGTCCTTTAATAACAGATAACTATGGCTACACCTTC
d_gene: TRBD2; j_gene: TRBJ2-2; v_gene: TRBV29-1; abundance: -; CDR3aa: CSVEFQRGGSTGELFF; CDR3nt: TGCAGCGTTGAATTTCAGCGGGGGGGTAGCACCGGGGAGCTGTTTTTT
d_gene: -; j_gene: TRBJ1-1; v_gene: TRBV19; abundance: -; CDR3aa: CASSIAGTEAFF; CDR3nt: TGTGCCAGTAGTATAGCAGGGACTGAAGCTTTCTTT
d_gene: -; j_gene: TRBJ1-1; v_gene: TRBV5-8; abundance: -; CDR3aa: CASSSGLGGNPEAFF; CDR3nt: TGTGCCAGCAGCTCCGGGTTGGGGGGGAACCCTGAAGCTTTCTTT
d_gene: TRBD2; j_gene: TRBJ2-2; v_gene: TRBV7-6; abundance: -; CDR3aa: CASSLLGLAGGSNTGELFF; CDR3nt: TGTGCCAGCAGCTTACTGGGACTAGCGGGGGGATCGAACACCGGGGAGCTGTTTTTT
d_gene: TRBD1; j_gene: TRBJ1-2; v_gene: TRBV11-2; abundance: -; CDR3aa: CASSPRPRGPRDYGYTF; CDR3nt: TGTGCCAGCAGCCCGAGGCCCAGGGGGCCGAGGGACTATGGCTACACCTTC
d_gene: TRBD2; j_gene: TRBJ2-3; v_gene: TRBV27; abundance: -; CDR3aa: CASMSQGDQRTSGFTDTQYF; CDR3nt: TGTGCCAGCATGAGTCAAGGGGATCAGAGAACTAGCGGTTTCACAGATACGCAGTATTTT